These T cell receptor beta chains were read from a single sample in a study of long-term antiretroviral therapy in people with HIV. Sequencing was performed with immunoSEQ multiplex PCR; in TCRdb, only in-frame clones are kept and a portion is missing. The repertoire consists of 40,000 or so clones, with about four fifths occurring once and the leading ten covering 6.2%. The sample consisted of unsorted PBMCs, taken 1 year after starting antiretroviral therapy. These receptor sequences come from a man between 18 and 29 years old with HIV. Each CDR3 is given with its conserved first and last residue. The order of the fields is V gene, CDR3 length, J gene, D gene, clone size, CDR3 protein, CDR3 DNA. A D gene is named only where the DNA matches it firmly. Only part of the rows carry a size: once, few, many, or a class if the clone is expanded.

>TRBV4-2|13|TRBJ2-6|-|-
CASSQPGANVLTF
TGTGCCAGCAGCCAGCCGGGGGCCAACGTCCTGACTTTC
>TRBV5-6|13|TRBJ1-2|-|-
CASRLRAGYGYTF
TGTGCCAGCAGATTGAGGGCCGGCTATGGCTACACCTTC
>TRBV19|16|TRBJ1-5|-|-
CASSIGRELSNQPQHF
TGTGCCAGTAGTATAGGCAGGGAGCTTAGCAATCAGCCCCAGCATTTT
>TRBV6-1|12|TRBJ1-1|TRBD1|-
CASRTGGTEAFF
TGTGCCAGCAGGACAGGGGGCACTGAAGCTTTCTTT
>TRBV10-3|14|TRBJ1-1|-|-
CAISDRGINTEAFF
TGTGCCATCAGTGACCGGGGAATCAACACTGAAGCTTTCTTT
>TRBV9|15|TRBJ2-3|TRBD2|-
CASSVGGRGPDTQYF
TGTGCCAGCAGCGTAGGCGGGAGGGGACCAGATACGCAGTATTTT
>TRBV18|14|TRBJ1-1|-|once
CASSPPKGQVKAFF
TGTGCCAGCTCACCACCGAAAGGGCAGGTAAAAGCTTTCTTT
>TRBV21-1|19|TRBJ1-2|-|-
CASSFRKKGGGGRRYGYTF
TGTGCCAGCAGCTTCCGAAAAAAGGGAGGGGGGGGGCGTAGGTATGGCTACACCTTC
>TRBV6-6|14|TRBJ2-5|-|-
CASSYSWSGETQYF
TGTGCCAGCAGTTATTCCTGGTCGGGAGAGACCCAGTACTTC
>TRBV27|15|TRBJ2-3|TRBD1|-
CASSPGQGATDTQYF
TGTGCCAGCAGTCCCGGACAGGGGGCAACAGATACGCAGTATTTT
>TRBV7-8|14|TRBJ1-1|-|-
CASSPGVGGVEAFF
TGTGCCAGCAGCCCAGGCGTCGGGGGCGTTGAAGCTTTCTTT
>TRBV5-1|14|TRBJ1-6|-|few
CASSSSGGPSPLHF
TGCGCCAGCAGCTCCTCGGGGGGGCCTTCACCCCTCCACTTT
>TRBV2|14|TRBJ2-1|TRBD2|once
CASSPAGEGNEQFF
TGTGCCAGCAGTCCAGCGGGAGAGGGGAATGAGCAGTTCTTC
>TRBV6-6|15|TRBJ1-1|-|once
CASSYSLTARTGAFF
TGTGCCAGCAGTTACTCGCTAACAGCCCGTACGGGGGCTTTCTTT
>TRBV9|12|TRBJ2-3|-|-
CASSANTDTQYF
TGTGCCAGCAGCGCCAACACAGATACGCAGTATTTT
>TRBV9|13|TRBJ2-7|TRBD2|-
CASSALGGGEQYF
TGTGCCAGCAGCGCCCTAGGCGGGGGGGAGCAGTACTTC
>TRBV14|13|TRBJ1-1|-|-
CASSQGRNTEAFF
TGTGCCAGCAGCCAAGGCAGAAACACTGAAGCTTTCTTT
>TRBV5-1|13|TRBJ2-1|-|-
CASSFSEYNEQFF
TGCGCCAGCAGCTTTTCCGAGTACAATGAGCAGTTCTTC
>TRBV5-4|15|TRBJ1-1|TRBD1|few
CASSTVPGQMSEAFF
TGTGCCAGCAGCACAGTGCCGGGACAGATGTCTGAAGCTTTCTTT
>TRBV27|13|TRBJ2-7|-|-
CASSSTTVEEQYF
TGTGCCAGCAGTTCCACTACCGTTGAGGAGCAGTACTTC
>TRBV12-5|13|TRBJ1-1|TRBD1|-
CASGDRGNTEAFF
TGTGCTAGTGGGGACAGGGGAAACACTGAAGCTTTCTTT
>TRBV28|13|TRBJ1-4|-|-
CASSGRTGEKLFF
TGTGCCAGCAGTGGCCGCACAGGGGAAAAACTGTTTTTT
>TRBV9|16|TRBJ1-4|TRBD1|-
CASSVTTGGGGEKLFF
TGTGCCAGCAGCGTAACCACAGGGGGCGGCGGTGAAAAACTGTTTTTT
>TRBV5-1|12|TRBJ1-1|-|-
CASSFPGTEAFF
TGCGCCAGCAGCTTCCCGGGCACTGAAGCTTTCTTT
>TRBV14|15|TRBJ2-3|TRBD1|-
CASSPWDRGTDTQYF
TGTGCCAGCAGCCCCTGGGACAGGGGAACAGATACGCAGTATTTT
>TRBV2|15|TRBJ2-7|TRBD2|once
CASSDRLAGLYEQYF
TGTGCCAGCAGTGACCGTCTAGCGGGATTATACGAGCAGTACTTC
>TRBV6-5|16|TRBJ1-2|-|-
CASSYSRYRERNGYTF
TGTGCCAGCAGTTACTCGAGGTACAGGGAGAGGAATGGCTACACCTTC
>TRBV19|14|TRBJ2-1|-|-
CASSFGGSYNEQFF
TGTGCCAGTAGTTTCGGGGGCTCCTACAATGAGCAGTTCTTC
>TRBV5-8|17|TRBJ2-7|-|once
CASATPLPHRRSYEQYF
TGTGCCAGCGCTACCCCCCTTCCGCACCGCCGCTCCTACGAGCAGTACTTC
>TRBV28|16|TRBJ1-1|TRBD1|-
CASSLGTGFYDTEAFF
TGTGCCAGCAGTTTGGGGACAGGGTTTTATGACACTGAAGCTTTCTTT
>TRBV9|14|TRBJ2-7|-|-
CASSPGGGSYEQYF
TGTGCCAGCAGCCCAGGAGGGGGTTCCTACGAGCAGTACTTC
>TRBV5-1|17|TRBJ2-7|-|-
CASSPWGRATESYEQYF
TGCGCCAGCAGCCCTTGGGGCAGGGCAACGGAATCCTACGAGCAGTACTTC
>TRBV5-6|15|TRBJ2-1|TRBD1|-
CASSLGDRAYNEQFF
TGTGCCAGCAGCTTAGGGGACAGGGCATACAATGAGCAGTTCTTC
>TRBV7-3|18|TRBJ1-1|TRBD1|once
CASSPLARQGGSGTEAFF
TGTGCCAGCAGCCCCTTAGCCCGACAGGGCGGTTCGGGCACTGAAGCTTTCTTT
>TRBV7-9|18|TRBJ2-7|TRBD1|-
CASSSGQGPISTSYEQYF
TGTGCCAGCAGCTCGGGACAGGGTCCCATTTCCACTTCCTACGAGCAGTACTTC
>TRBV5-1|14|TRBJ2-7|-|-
CASRGLAEIYEQYF
TGCGCCAGCAGGGGTTTAGCGGAAATCTACGAGCAGTACTTC
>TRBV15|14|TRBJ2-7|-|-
CATSPRARNYEQYF
TGTGCCACCAGCCCCCGGGCCCGTAACTACGAGCAGTACTTC
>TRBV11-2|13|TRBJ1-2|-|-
CASSFAVLNGYTF
TGTGCCAGCAGCTTCGCTGTCCTTAATGGCTACACCTTC
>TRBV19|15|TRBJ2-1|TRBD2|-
CASSISGTLYNEQFF
TGTGCCAGTAGTATAAGCGGGACTCTTTACAATGAGCAGTTCTTC
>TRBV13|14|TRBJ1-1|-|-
CASSSRELNTEAFF
TGTGCCAGCAGCTCCAGGGAACTGAACACTGAAGCTTTCTTT
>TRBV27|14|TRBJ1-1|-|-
CASSPLGGANEAFF
TGTGCCAGCAGCCCCCTGGGAGGGGCGAATGAAGCTTTCTTT
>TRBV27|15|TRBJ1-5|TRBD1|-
CASRYRQGTNQPQHF
TGTGCCAGCAGATACAGACAGGGGACCAATCAGCCCCAGCATTTT
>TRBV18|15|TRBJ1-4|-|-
CASSPAGTANEKLFF
TGTGCCAGCTCACCGGCCGGGACGGCGAATGAAAAACTGTTTTTT
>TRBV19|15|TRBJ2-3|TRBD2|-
CASSRTSGSTDTQYF
TGTGCCAGTAGTAGGACTAGCGGTAGCACAGATACGCAGTATTTT
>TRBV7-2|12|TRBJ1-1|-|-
CASSRYKNEAFF
TGTGCCAGCAGCAGATACAAGAATGAAGCTTTCTTT
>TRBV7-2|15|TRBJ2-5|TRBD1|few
CASSLEDRGLETQYF
TGTGCCAGCAGCCTCGAGGACAGGGGGCTTGAGACCCAGTACTTC